These 5 T cell receptor beta chains originate from one sample sequenced in a study of blood T cell repertoires in COVID-19. Clones were read by immunoSEQ multiplex PCR, and TCRdb kept only the in-frame ones, dropping some. Of some 200,000 clones detected, approximately 87% appear once; the ten largest clones hold around 2.2%. Sequenced sample: peripheral blood. These receptors originate from a woman aged 45-59 years with acute or convalescent COVID-19.

This chain joins TRBV6-5 and TRBJ2-1, with TRBD1 as a possible D gene (5 bases). Trimming removed 0 bases at V and 8 bases at J, with 17 bases between. The CDR3 runs 16 residues. Germline V gene data show CDR1 as MNHEY and CDR2 as SVGAGI. The CDR3 loop reads CASSYSFASQVHEQFF. The CDR3 DNA is TGTGCCAGCAGTTACTCTTTTGCGTCACAGGTTCATGAGCAGTTCTTC.

The rearrangement uses TRBV13 and TRBJ2-1, with D possibly matching TRBD2 (7 bases). Trimming pared 5 bases from V and 8 bases from J, leaving 22 bases between. This CDR3 region has 16 residues. From germline, CDR1 is PRHDT and CDR2 FYEKMQ (reference sequence). The CDR3 nucleotides are TGTGCCAGCAGCCCCGAGGGGGGAGGGCTTCGCGATGAGCAGTTCTTC. It encodes CASSPEGGGLRDEQFF.

The chain employs TRBV5-8 and TRBJ2-1, with a weak D call TRBD2 (6 bases). CDR3 length equals 15 residues. V dropped 1 base and J dropped 2 bases, with 10 bases sitting between them. Looked up from germline, CDR1 is SGHTS and CDR2 is YDEGEE. The CDR3 DNA follows: TGTGCCAGCAGCTTGAGGCGGGGTGCCTACAATGAGCAGTTCTTC. Residues: CASSLRRGAYNEQFF. Full variable domain (rest looked up from reference TRBV5-8 and TRBJ2-1): EAGVTQSPTHLIKTRGQQATLRCSPISGHTSVYWYQQALGLGLQFLLWYDEGEERNRGNFPPRFSGRQFPNYSSELNVNALELEDSALYLCASSLRRGAYNEQFFGPGTRLTVL.

This chain connects TRBV18 to TRBJ1-5; 7 nucleotides align to TRBD1. The junction had 5 bases not matched to a gene; V was cut back by 5 bases and J by 7 bases. The CDR3 is 13 amino acids. CDR1 is KGHSH and CDR2 is LQKENI in the germline V gene. CDR3 coding DNA: TGTGCCAGCTCAACAGGGGAACTGCAGCCCCAGCATTTT. It yields the protein CASSTGELQPQHF.

V is TRBV4-3 and J is TRBJ1-4, with a weak D call TRBD1 (5 bases). The CDR3 runs 15 residues. The germline V and J ends were trimmed by 0 bases and 8 bases, with 13 bases remaining between them. Germline assignment: CDR1 LGHNA and CDR2 YSLEER. In nucleotides, the CDR3 is TGCGCCAGCAGCCAAGATCGCAGTGGGGCCGAAAAACTGTTTTTT. Protein: CASSQDRSGAEKLFF.